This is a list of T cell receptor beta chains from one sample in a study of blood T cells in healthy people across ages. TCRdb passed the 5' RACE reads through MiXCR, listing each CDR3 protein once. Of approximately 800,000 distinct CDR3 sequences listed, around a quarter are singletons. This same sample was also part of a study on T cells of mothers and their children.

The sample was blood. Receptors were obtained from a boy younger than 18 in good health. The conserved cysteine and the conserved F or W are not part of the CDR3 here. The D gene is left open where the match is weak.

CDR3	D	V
SVEEPTHTDTQY	NA	TRBV29-1
SALGQAPGELF	TRBD1	TRBV29-1
ASSPSGSGNTGELF	NA	TRBV18
ASSPRTTGELF	NA	TRBV7-9
ATSDRQYNEQF	NA	TRBV24-1
ATSDPRYSNQPQH	NA	TRBV24-1
ASSLFGNTNYGYT	NA	TRBV7-8
ASSDRVTTF	NA	TRBV2
ASSYGQGYDYT	TRBD1	TRBV6-6
ASSQGWTGENTEAF	TRBD1	TRBV4-2
ATSRAPAGRYEQY	NA	TRBV15
ASSVNSEFSYEQY	NA	TRBV2
ASSANWGQPQH	NA	TRBV2
ATSDPTTNEQF	NA	TRBV24-1
ASSPTATGIYGYT	TRBD1	TRBV28
SVEGSSVEQF	NA	TRBV29-1
ASSQDWGSSGELF	NA	TRBV3-1
ASGNAGSQNIQY	NA	TRBV28
ASRFDGALNTEAF	NA	TRBV27
SAGGIEQETQY	NA	TRBV20-1
ASSVVSADVVDTQY	NA	TRBV9
ASSSILRGTVEGYT	TRBD1	TRBV12-3/TRBV12-4
SARETSGYNNEQF	TRBD2	TRBV20-1
ASSLGRVGQPQH	NA	TRBV5-6
ASRLGQRTDTQY	NA	TRBV7-2
ASSLAFGGTYEQY	NA	TRBV7-2
ASSYDRGSNYGYT	TRBD1	TRBV6-5
ASSSGPVYEQY	NA	TRBV28
SVGFAYEQY	NA	TRBV29-1
SARDLLAGGPDTQY	TRBD2	TRBV20-1
SAGSYRYPKGQPQH	NA	TRBV20-1
SARDGGLGAWY	NA	TRBV20-1
ASSPGDRGTFSGANVLT	TRBD1	TRBV12-3/TRBV12-4
ASSLATETLEQY	NA	TRBV7-8
ASRLTGQGVYEQY	TRBD1	TRBV5-1
ASSWTPGGADGYT	NA	TRBV5-6
ASSLRGDRRSYGYT	TRBD1	TRBV7-2
ASSRTSRQETQY	TRBD2	TRBV6-2/TRBV6-3
SAEDVGGGSYEQY	NA	TRBV20-1
AISEGLQSSYEQY	NA	TRBV10-3
ASTHGGGPMFEQY	NA	TRBV28
ASSSSDRPYEQY	NA	TRBV5-1
ASSAGGLAGTYEQY	TRBD2	TRBV4-1